Below, 13 T cell receptor beta chains from the same sample are listed, as sequenced in a study of cytomegalovirus exposure and HLA in healthy donors. The PCR had 60 Vbeta and 13 Jbeta primers. The table came from immunoSEQ multiplex PCR; TCRdb's copy has only in-frame clones and leaves some out. The table has under 200,000 clones, about 80% seen once; the top ten hold approximately 4.5%. The sample was PBMCs. These receptors were obtained from a young man in good health and CMV-seronegative.

The V and J genes are TRBV2 and TRBJ1-1; D ambiguous. Germline loops: CDR1 SNHLY, CDR2 FYNNEI. The CDR3 extends over 17 amino acids. V lost 4 bases and J lost 5, with 23 bases in between. DNA of the CDR3: TGTGCCAGCAGTGCGAGGGTGGGGTTAAGTTTAACAACTGAAGCTTTCTTT. It encodes CASSARVGLSLTTEAFF.

This chain joins TRBV7-6 and TRBJ1-3; the D is unclear. Germline CDR1 is SGHVS and CDR2 is FNYEAQ. Trimming cost V 5 bases and J 4 bases, with 18 bases left between them. The CDR3 spans 16 residues. CDR3 DNA sequence: TGTGCCAGCAGCGGAGGTCGGGTTCGGCGAGGAAACACCATATATTTT. It encodes CASSGGRVRRGNTIYF.

The gene calls are TRBV28 and TRBJ2-1, with D perhaps TRBD1 (5 bases). This CDR3 contains 15 residues. From germline, CDR1 is MDHEN and CDR2 SYDVKM. V was clipped by 6 bases and J by 5 bases, with 17 bases between them. CDR3 sequence reads: CASSLVRARNNEQFF. The CDR3 DNA reads TGTGCCAGCAGCCTTGTCAGGGCCCGAAACAATGAGCAGTTCTTC.

The sample holds a few counts of this clone. The gene calls are TRBV5-1 and TRBJ2-1, with TRBD2 matching 9 bases. The CDR3 consists of 14 residues. CDR1 and CDR2 from the germline V gene are SGHRS and YFSETQ. V lost 0 bases to trimming and J lost 9 bases; unmatched junction nucleotides: 4. CDR3 DNA: TGCGCCAGCAGCTTGGCGAGCGGGGGGAGTGAGCAGTTCTTC. It is translated as CASSLASGGSEQFF. Full variable domain (outside the CDR3, taken from reference TRBV5-1 and TRBJ2-1): KAGVTQTPRYLIKTRGQQVTLSCSPISGHRSVSWYQQTPGQGLQFLFEYFSETQRNKGNFPGRFSGRQFSNSRSEMNVSTLELGDSALYLCASSLASGGSEQFFGPGTRLTVL.

The chain couples TRBV30 to TRBJ2-7, with D tentatively TRBD1 (6 bases). Germline lookup yields CDR1 GTSNPN and CDR2 SVGIG (reference sequence). The length of the CDR3 is 15 residues. Trimming shortened V by 3 bases and J by 4 bases, and 19 bases separated the two germline ends. CDR3 region: CAWSAQFQGLYEQYF. For the CDR3, the DNA is TGTGCCTGGAGCGCCCAATTTCAGGGGTTGTACGAGCAGTACTTC.

The V and J genes are TRBV7-3 and TRBJ2-7; D may be TRBD1 (5 bases). V was clipped by 2 bases and J by 5 bases, with 10 bases between them. The CDR3 loop spans 13 amino acids. Germline CDR1 is SGHTA and CDR2 is FQGTGA. In nucleotides, the CDR3 is TGTGCCAGCAGCTTATTGGCAGGGAACGAGCAGTACTTC. This encodes CASSLLAGNEQYF.

The V call is TRBV30, the J call TRBJ1-3, with no clear D. V dropped 0 bases and J dropped 5 bases, with 11 bases sitting between them. Germline V gives CDR1 GTSNPN, CDR2 SVGIG (reference sequence). This CDR3 spans 14 amino acids. CDR3 protein: CAWSVPETRNTIYF. Here the CDR3 DNA reads TGTGCCTGGAGTGTCCCCGAGACACGAAACACCATATATTTT.

The chain employs TRBV7-9 and TRBJ2-7, with TRBD2 as a possible D gene (6 bases). Germline CDR1 and CDR2: SEHNR and FQNEAQ (reference sequence). Trimming stripped 4 bases from V and 2 bases from J, with 24 bases between. This CDR3 is 18 amino acids long. The CDR3 protein is CASSSSVREARTPYEQYF. CDR3 bases: TGTGCCAGCAGCTCTAGTGTTAGGGAGGCCCGAACCCCCTACGAGCAGTACTTC.

V and J are TRBV27 and TRBJ2-6, with 15 bases that match TRBD2. This CDR3 region has 18 residues. The ends lost 7 bases at V and 3 bases at J; junction bases unmatched: 7. Germline V CDR1 and CDR2: MNHEY, SMNVEV (reference sequence). The CDR3 bases are TGTGCCAGCAAGTTGGGACTAGCGGGAGGCGGTGGGGCCAACGTCCTGACTTTC. Its translation is CASKLGLAGGGGANVLTF.

CDR3 protein: CASSPGTENYGYTF. The DNA of the CDR3 is TGTGCCAGCAGCCCCGGGACAGAGAACTATGGCTACACCTTC. The chain combines TRBV7-8 with TRBJ1-2; TRBD1 matches at 7 bases. Germline CDR1 is SGHVS and CDR2 is FQNEAQ. Trimming removed 5 bases from V and 2 bases from J; junction bases left unmatched: 5. This CDR3 spans 14 amino acids. The full variable domain, in which reference TRBV7-8 and TRBJ1-2 provide the parts outside the CDR3, is GAGVSQSPRYKVAKRGQDVALRCDPISGHVSLFWYQQALGQGPEFLTYFQNEAQLDKSGLPSDRFFAERPEGSVSTLKIQRTQQEDSAVYLCASSPGTENYGYTFGSGTRLTVV.

This clone has a handful of counts. The chain is built from TRBV18 and TRBJ1-1, with TRBD1 identical over 8 bases. Losses at the gene ends were 4 bases for V and 0 bases for J; bases not matched to a gene: 10. CDR3 length: 17 amino acids. Germline V gene sequence: CDR1 KGHSH, CDR2 LQKENI. DNA for the CDR3: TGTGCCAGCTCACTTTGGGACAGGACGAAAGTGAACACTGAAGCTTTCTTT. Translated, it gives CASSLWDRTKVNTEAFF.

A single count supports this clone. The CDR3 DNA is TGTGCCAGCTCACCACCTCCGGGACAGGGGTGGGGTGAAAAACTGTTTTTT. Its translation is CASSPPPGQGWGEKLFF. This chain uses TRBV18 with TRBJ1-4, with 10 bases fitting TRBD1. The CDR3 runs 17 residues. Germline V CDR1 and CDR2: KGHSH, LQKENI. V was pared by 0 bases and J by 7 bases, with 8 bases of the junction left unmatched. Using reference TRBV18 and TRBJ1-4 for the parts outside the CDR3, the full variable domain is NAGVMQNPRHLVRRRGQEARLRCSPMKGHSHVYWYRQLPEEGLKFMVYLQKENIIDESGMPKERFSAEFPKEGPSILRIQQVVRGDSAAYFCASSPPPGQGWGEKLFFGSGTQLSVL.

DNA of the CDR3: TGTGCCAGCAGCGTAGGGCAGGGGATTTCCTACGAGCAGTACTTC. It is translated as CASSVGQGISYEQYF. V gene TRBV9 combines with J gene TRBJ2-7; D might be TRBD1 (6 bases). CDR3 length: 15 amino acids. V was trimmed by 0 bases and J by 1 base, leaving 11 bases between them. CDR1 and CDR2 from the germline V gene are SGDLS and YYNGEE.